This T cell receptor beta chain was observed in a study of identical twins. Study outcomes and limitations: Memory repertoires lacked the insertion deficit that abundant cord blood beta clonotypes showed.

This clonotype appeared a few times. Antigen specificity is unknown. TCRdb passed the 5' RACE reads through MiXCR, listing each CDR3 protein once. The profile shows about 470,000 distinct CDR3 sequences, roughly 24% of them singletons. The sample was also reused in another study, on T cells expressing NK-cell markers.

The TCR originated in a woman aged 18-30 years in good health. The sample consisted of CD4+ T cells sorted from blood.

The CDR3 spells CSASLIRGGRVEFF. The CDR3 nucleotides are TGCAGTGCTTCCCTCATCCGGGGCGGCCGCGTCGAGTTCTTC. The chain combines TRBV20-1 with TRBJ2-1, with D perhaps matching TRBD1 or TRBD2 (5 bases each). The CDR3 sequence is 14 residues long. Germline CDR1 and CDR2: DFQATT and SNEGSKA (reference sequence). V was shortened by 5 bases and J by 14 bases, with 25 bases between the two germline ends.